The 26 T cell receptor beta chains reported below all come from one sample, sequenced in a study of blood T cells in healthy people across ages. It was with a sample-barcoded 5' primer and a J-beta primer mix that a second PCR of about 6 to 12 cycles was run. TCRdb itself ran the 5' RACE reads through MiXCR, one entry per CDR3 protein. The sample consists of 1.5 million to 2 million distinct CDR3 sequences, around 36% of them appearing once. Sequenced material: blood. These TCRs come from a woman in her thirties in good health.

As for this clonotype: Germline is not matched at one junction end, which may reflect a read error. The genes are TRBV4-1 and TRBJ2-7; TRBD2 agrees at 11 bases. CDR3 length equals 16 residues. CDR1 and CDR2 (germline): MGHRA, YSYEKL. The CDR3 coding sequence is TGTACCAGCAGCCAGACACTAGCGGGGGCAACCTACGAGCAGTACTTC. Its translation is CTSSQTLAGATYEQYF.

This clonotype showed up just a few times. The V gene is TRBV14, the J gene TRBJ2-1; D not certain. V lost 1 base and J lost 7, with 17 bases in between. The germline gives CDR1 SGHDN, CDR2 FVKESK. The CDR3 sequence is 16 residues long. CDR3: CASSQVVGRGPNEQFF. The CDR3 region has the DNA TGTGCCAGCAGCCAAGTGGTAGGGCGAGGTCCAAATGAGCAGTTCTTC.

This clonotype turned up a few times. The V call is TRBV7-6, the J call TRBJ2-7, with TRBD2 as a possible D gene (6 bases). Looked up from germline, CDR1 is SGHVS and CDR2 is FNYEAQ. This CDR3 is 14 amino acids long. The ends were cut back, 5 bases at V and 2 bases at J, with 13 bases in the middle. In DNA form, the CDR3 reads TGTGCCAGCAGCCCTCGACTAGGTCCCTACGAGCAGTACTTC. It translates to CASSPRLGPYEQYF.

This clonotype has ten or more counts. The chain links TRBV9 to TRBJ2-7; D possibly corresponds to TRBD1 (6 bases). Germline CDR1 SGDLS, CDR2 YYNGEE. The V end lost 0 bases, the J end lost 0 bases, and 10 bases lay between the germline ends. The length of the CDR3 is 15 residues. CDR3 in DNA: TGTGCCAGCAGCGTAGACGGGACAAGCTCCTACGAGCAGTACTTC. Translating gives CASSVDGTSSYEQYF.

On this clonotype: An end of the junction does not agree with germline; a read error may underlie this. The V and J genes are TRBV18 and TRBJ1-1; D not certain. This CDR3 comprises 12 residues. Germline V CDR1 and CDR2: KGHSH, LQKENI. This CDR3 is CASSLKNIEAFF. In nucleotides, the CDR3 is TGTGCCAGCTCACTTAAGAACATTGAAGCTTTCTTT.

The gene calls are TRBV30 and TRBJ1-5; D is unclear. Trimming took off 2 bases at V and 1 base at J, with 15 bases between the two ends. From germline, CDR1 is GTSNPN and CDR2 SVGIG (reference sequence). The CDR3 runs to 16 residues. The CDR3 DNA follows: TGTGCCTGGAGTTCCCTTGGAGGGATGAGCAATCAGCCCCAGCATTTT. Amino acid sequence: CAWSSLGGMSNQPQHF. Variable domain in full (rest from reference TRBV30 and TRBJ1-5): SQTIHQWPATLVQPVGSPLSLECTVEGTSNPNLYWYRQAAGRGLQLLFYSVGIGQISSEVPQNLSASRPQDRQFILSSKKLLLSDSGFYLCAWSSLGGMSNQPQHFGDGTRLSIL.

This CDR3 reads CASSQSGRGYNEQFF. CDR3 bases: TGTGCCAGCAGCCAAAGCGGGAGAGGTTACAATGAGCAGTTCTTC. The rearrangement links TRBV14 to TRBJ2-1; TRBD2 agrees at 8 bases. The CDR3 totals 15 residues. J lost 4 bases, V lost 2 bases, and 4 bases had no gene match. The germline gives CDR1 SGHDN, CDR2 FVKESK.

This clonotype occurred a few times. The rearrangement uses TRBV5-4 and TRBJ2-1; D is possibly TRBD1 or TRBD2 (5 bases each). V lost 7 bases to trimming and J lost 8 bases, with 16 bases between them. Per germline, CDR1 SGHNT and CDR2 YYREEE (reference sequence). CDR3 length equals 13 residues. The CDR3 DNA sequence: TGTGCCAGCTTGGGGGACGGATTTTATGAGCAGTTCTTC. This translates into CASLGDGFYEQFF.

As concerns this clonotype: One base away lies a much larger clone, so this may be a sequencing read error. The chain joins TRBV25-1 to TRBJ1-2, with 7 bases matching TRBD1. Trimming at V came to 6 bases and at J to 6 bases, leaving 7 bases not matched to a gene. This CDR3 spans 13 amino acids. From germline, CDR1 is MGHDK and CDR2 SYGVNS. The CDR3 protein is CASRETGRHGYTF. DNA of the CDR3: TGTGCCAGCAGGGAGACAGGGCGCCATGGCTACACCTTC.

The table lists this clonotype with a few counts. This chain connects TRBV21-1 to TRBJ2-7; the table's D call, TRBD1, was not checked against the DNA. TRBV21-1 is marked as a pseudogene. CDR3 length equals 17 residues. The CDR3 DNA is TGTGCCAGCAGCAAAGGTTCGGGGGTCCGGAGCTCCTACGAGCAGTACTTC. Protein: CASSKGSGVRSSYEQYF.

With respect to this clonotype: Germline and junction disagree at one end, which may indicate a read error. V gene TRBV20-1 combines with J gene TRBJ2-7, with 7 bases aligning to TRBD2. The V gene's germline CDR1 is DFQATT and CDR2 SNEGSKA (reference sequence). CDR3 length: 16 amino acids. CDR3 sequence: CSASDHRLAPSYGQYF. The CDR3 coding sequence is TGCAGTGCTAGCGACCATCGACTAGCTCCTTCCTACGGGCAGTACTTC.

The chain links TRBV2 to TRBJ1-6; D remains ambiguous. V was clipped by 3 bases and J by 10 bases, with 13 bases between them. In germline, CDR1 is SNHLY, CDR2 FYNNEI. The CDR3 consists of 14 residues. CDR3 in amino acids: CASSDSPTRSPLHF. The CDR3, as DNA: TGTGCCAGCAGTGACAGCCCTACCAGGTCACCCCTCCACTTT. The whole variable domain, remainder taken from reference TRBV2 and TRBJ1-6, is EPEVTQTPSHQVTQMGQEVILRCVPISNHLYFYWYRQILGQKVEFLVSFYNNEISEKSEIFDDQFSVERPDGSNFTLKIRSTKLEDSAMYFCASSDSPTRSPLHFGNGTRLTVT.

The chain recombines TRBV3-1 with TRBJ1-2, with 7 bases matching TRBD1. The CDR3 length is 15 residues. The V and J ends lost 1 base and 4 bases, in that order; junction bases with no gene match: 6. Germline lookup yields CDR1 LGHDT and CDR2 YNNKEL (reference sequence). The CDR3 sequence: CASSQGDREGYGYTF. CDR3 coding DNA: TGTGCCAGCAGCCAAGGTGACAGGGAGGGCTATGGCTACACCTTC.

This clonotype has at least ten counts. This sequence joins TRBV4-1 and TRBJ2-1, with unresolved D. V lost 2 bases to trimming and J lost 6 bases, with 8 bases between them. Germline V gene data show CDR1 as MGHRA and CDR2 as YSYEKL. The CDR3 spans 13 residues. The CDR3 loop reads CASSQSELNEQFF. Written as DNA, the CDR3 is TGCGCCAGCAGCCAAAGCGAACTCAATGAGCAGTTCTTC.

V usage is TRBV18 and J usage is TRBJ2-5; a possible D gene is TRBD2 (5 bases). Germline assignment: CDR1 KGHSH and CDR2 LQKENI. The CDR3 extends over 17 amino acids. The ends were cut back, 3 bases at V and 1 base at J, with 18 bases in the middle. The CDR3 loop is CASSPGPRGPRQETQYF. CDR3 sequence (DNA): TGTGCCAGCTCACCCGGGCCCCGAGGGCCTCGCCAAGAGACCCAGTACTTC. The whole variable domain, remainder taken from reference TRBV18 and TRBJ2-5, is NAGVMQNPRHLVRRRGQEARLRCSPMKGHSHVYWYRQLPEEGLKFMVYLQKENIIDESGMPKERFSAEFPKEGPSILRIQQVVRGDSAAYFCASSPGPRGPRQETQYFGPGTRLLVL.

In this sample, this clonotype turned up a few times. The chain employs TRBV20-1 and TRBJ2-5, with TRBD2 matching over 7 bases. CDR1 DFQATT and CDR2 SNEGSKA come from the germline V gene (reference sequence). The CDR3 contains 15 residues. Trimming cost V 3 bases and J 2 bases; bases outside gene matches: 9. CDR3 region: CSASMGGGQQETQYF. The CDR3, as DNA: TGCAGTGCTAGTATGGGCGGGGGTCAACAAGAGACCCAGTACTTC.

The rearrangement uses TRBV29-1 and TRBJ1-2, with D possibly TRBD1 on 5 matching bases. CDR1 SQVTM and CDR2 ANQGSEA come from the germline V gene. The CDR3 consists of 12 residues. The V and J ends lost 5 bases and 7 bases respectively, with 14 bases between them. CDR3 coding DNA: TGCAGCGTTCTCAGGGCACGGGGTGGCTACACCTTC. Encoded protein: CSVLRARGGYTF.

Concerning this clonotype itself: A read error may account for a junction end that differs from germline. The genes are TRBV10-3 and TRBJ2-5; D possibly corresponds to TRBD2 (7 bases). From germline, CDR1 is ENHRY and CDR2 SYGVKD. The CDR3 contains 14 residues. In nucleotides, the CDR3 is TGTGCCGTCAGTAGATTAGGGGGGGAAGAGACCCAGTACTTC. Amino acids: CAVSRLGGEETQYF.

This clonotype was seen only a few times. The CDR3 bases are TGTGCCAGCAGCCTCTCCGGGACAGGGGGCTTCGGTGGCTACACCTTC. As protein: CASSLSGTGGFGGYTF. The chain employs TRBV9 and TRBJ1-2, with TRBD1 identical over 12 bases. The CDR3 totals 16 residues. CDR1 and CDR2 from the germline V gene are SGDLS and YYNGEE. Losses at the gene ends were 4 bases for V and 7 bases for J; bases not matched to a gene: 11.

A few counts support this clonotype. The rearrangement uses TRBV24-1 and TRBJ2-7; D tentatively fits TRBD1 or TRBD2 (5 bases each). The CDR3 is made up of 16 amino acids. Trimming removed 1 base at V and 2 bases at J, with 14 bases between. Per the germline V gene, CDR1 is KGHDR and CDR2 is SFDVKD. As DNA, the CDR3 is TGTGCCACCAGTGATTTTGGTCCGGGACGGACCTACGAGCAGTACTTC. Its protein is CATSDFGPGRTYEQYF.

The rearrangement joins TRBV2 to TRBJ2-1; 16 bases fit TRBD2. The V segment lost 7 bases and the J segment 13 bases; nucleotides outside the gene matches: 7. Germline-derived CDR1 and CDR2 are SNHLY and FYNNEI. This CDR3 region has 14 residues. The DNA of the CDR3 is TGTGCCAGCATATCAGGGACTAGCGGGGGGGCCCAGTTCTTC. It specifies CASISGTSGGAQFF.

The V and J genes are TRBV4-1 and TRBJ2-1, with 9 bases matching TRBD2. Germline CDR1 reads MGHRA; CDR2 reads YSYEKL. V trimming: 5 bases; J trimming: 5 bases; junction bases outside the gene matches: 7. This CDR3 has 15 residues. CDR3 region: CASSIIAGAHNEQFF. The CDR3 region has the DNA TGCGCCAGCAGCATAATAGCGGGGGCCCACAATGAGCAGTTCTTC.

The chain couples TRBV7-8 to TRBJ1-5; 7 bases align to TRBD1. This CDR3 spans 15 amino acids. Germline loops: CDR1 SGHVS, CDR2 FQNEAQ. After removal of 5 bases from V and 4 bases from J, the junction contained 8 bases not matched to a gene. DNA for the CDR3: TGTGCCAGCAGCCTCATGGGGGACAGAAATCAGCCCCAGCATTTT. Its protein product is CASSLMGDRNQPQHF.

The chain employs TRBV28 and TRBJ2-5; D gene ambiguous. The closer fit of TRBJ2-7 to the DNA end suggests the J call may be wrong. From germline, CDR1 is MDHEN and CDR2 SYDVKM. The CDR3 runs 13 residues. The CDR3 region has the DNA TGTGCCAGCAGTTTACCCAGGCCCCTCGAGCAGTACTTC. This codes for CASSLPRPLEQYF.

J is TRBJ2-3 and V is TRBV5-1; weak D call: TRBD1 (5 bases). Trimming removed 1 base at V and 6 bases at J, with 12 bases between. The CDR3 loop spans 14 amino acids. Germline loops: CDR1 SGHRS, CDR2 YFSETQ. This chain's CDR3 is CASSLFPGRDTQYF. In DNA form, the CDR3 reads TGCGCCAGCAGCTTGTTCCCAGGGCGGGATACGCAGTATTTT. Drawing the rest from reference TRBV5-1 and TRBJ2-3, the complete variable domain is KAGVTQTPRYLIKTRGQQVTLSCSPISGHRSVSWYQQTPGQGLQFLFEYFSETQRNKGNFPGRFSGRQFSNSRSEMNVSTLELGDSALYLCASSLFPGRDTQYFGPGTRLTVL.

This clonotype was detected only a few times. This chain uses TRBV18 with TRBJ2-5; 7 bases are a match to TRBD2. This CDR3 is 16 amino acids long. Per germline, CDR1 KGHSH and CDR2 LQKENI. Trimming at V came to 0 bases and at J to 5 bases, leaving 9 bases not matched to a gene. The CDR3 is CASSPPGRAGIETQYF. The CDR3 DNA is TGTGCCAGCTCACCACCGGGGAGGGCAGGAATCGAGACCCAGTACTTC.